This T cell receptor beta chain was retrieved from a study of control samples from healthy donors and cancer patients. Assay used: immunoSEQ multiplex PCR; TCRdb lists only in-frame clones, some missing. The sample has tens of thousands of clones; approximately 89% are singletons. This CDR3 has 14 residues. The source is a woman aged 50 to 60 with head and neck cancer. Source material: PBMCs. The chain carries TRBV21-1 and TRBJ1-1; the table's D call TRBD1 went unverified against the DNA. TRBV21-1 is designated a pseudogene. The CDR3 sequence is CASTIGQLNTEAFF. CDR3 sequence (DNA): TGTGCCAGCACCATCGGACAGCTAAACACTGAAGCTTTCTTT.